The clone carrying this T cell receptor (beta chain) was seen a handful of times. PCR was performed a second time for about 7 to 11 cycles using a sample-barcoded 5' primer and a J-beta primer mix. MiXCR was run by TCRdb on the 5' RACE reads, yielding one entry per CDR3 protein. The data hold 720,000 or so distinct CDR3 sequences, with about 43% observed a single time. This entry is derived from a study of blood T cells in healthy people across ages. Trimming left V 5 bases short and J 0 bases short, with 7 bases between. This CDR3 contains 12 residues. Germline lookup yields CDR1 SQVTM and CDR2 ANQGSEA.

V gene TRBV29-1 combines with J gene TRBJ1-2; D unresolved. This TCR was sampled from a man aged 80 or over in good health. What was sequenced was blood. CDR3 sequence: CSVQRSNYGYTF. CDR3 bases: TGCAGCGTTCAACGCTCTAACTATGGCTACACCTTC. Combining the CDR3 with reference TRBV29-1 and TRBJ1-2 gives the whole variable domain SAVISQKPSRDICQRGTSLTIQCQVDSQVTMMFWYRQQPGQSLTLIATANQGSEATYESGFVIDKFPISRPNLTFSTLTVSNMSPEDSSIYLCSVQRSNYGYTFGSGTRLTVV.